The sequence of this TCR beta chain was determined in a study of T cells in Graves' hyperthyroidism and ophthalmopathy. This clonotype was found many times. Its antigen is undetermined. The germline V gene has CDR1 SGHVS and CDR2 FNYEAQ. V shed 1 base and J 5 bases; nucleotides not matched to a gene: 7. The CDR3 is 16 amino acids. Using RNA transcripts as the source, TCR beta CDR3 regions were amplified. A set of HTBI primers served as the primers for a first-round RT-PCR of the TCR CDR3. TCRdb re-called the multiplex PCR reads with MiXCR, one entry per CDR3 protein. The repertoire holds about 640,000 distinct CDR3 sequences, with 14% as singletons. Study outcomes and limitations: In the blood, most expanded thyroid clonotypes above 0.001 appeared as well. The model forecast ophthalmopathy, anticipating it by a median 6.5 months before onset.

The rearrangement joins TRBV7-6 to TRBJ1-1, with 10 bases that match TRBD1. Specimen: blood. The origin of this receptor is a woman in her forties or fifties with Graves' ophthalmopathy. CDR3 amino acids: CASSLDLRTGGTEAFF. Here the CDR3 DNA reads TGTGCCAGCAGCTTAGATTTACGGACAGGGGGAACTGAAGCTTTCTTT.